The rows below give T cell receptor beta chains drawn from one sample of a study of type 1 and type 2 diabetes patients. TCRdb called the multiplex PCR reads again in MiXCR, with one record for every CDR3 protein. The table has fewer than 350,000 distinct CDR3 sequences, roughly 50% seen once. Sequencing was carried out using peripheral blood mononuclear cells (PBMCs). The receptors here all came from a man younger than 35 with type 2 diabetes. Each CDR3 is given without its conserved first and last residue. D genes are given only for firm matches. The size of a clone is reported for some rows only, either as once, few or many, or as a class for expanded clones.

TRBJ2-1 | TRBV4-1 | 15 | - | - | ASSPTVGATGHYEQF
TRBJ2-7 | TRBV19 | 12 | few | TRBD1 | ASSTGTGAYEQY
TRBJ1-1 | TRBV4-1 | 18 | - | - | ASSRSRQGPSTSMNTEAF
TRBJ1-1 | TRBV30 | 10 | few | - | AWSLGDTEAF
TRBJ2-7 | TRBV20-1 | 14 | few | TRBD1 | SAAPGQGPKFGEQY
TRBJ2-5 | TRBV2 | 12 | once | - | ASSEERGVETQY
TRBJ1-2 | TRBV20-1 | 10 | - | - | SAGQSNYGYT
TRBJ2-7 | TRBV12-3/TRBV12-4 | 13 | - | - | ASSVRGGLAYEQY
TRBJ2-4 | TRBV12-3/TRBV12-4 | 12 | - | - | ASSLDRGGIIQY
- | TRBV4-2 | 15 | few | TRBD2 | ASSQGVGLAGGNEQF
TRBJ2-1 | TRBV15 | 13 | many | TRBD1 | ATSVTGGTGNEQF
TRBJ2-1 | TRBV7-2 | 11 | - | - | ASSAGRGNEQF
TRBJ2-1 | TRBV7-8 | 10 | few | - | ASSFHYNEQF
TRBJ2-5 | TRBV30 | 12 | - | - | AWETGAGKVTQY
TRBJ2-6 | TRBV30 | 16 | - | - | AWNQWGVGVSGANVLT
TRBJ1-1 | TRBV10-1 | 11 | - | - | ASSELLESEAF
TRBJ1-5 | TRBV2 | 11 | - | - | ASRTDSNQPQH
TRBJ2-3 | TRBV19 | 11 | - | - | ASSAENTDTQY
TRBJ2-7 | TRBV6-5 | 12 | - | TRBD1 | ASATGGSSYEQY
TRBJ2-2 | TRBV6-5 | 11 | few | - | AVQEGRTGELF
TRBJ2-7 | TRBV27 | 11 | - | - | ASPLPLAYEQY
TRBJ2-7 | TRBV27 | 9 | - | - | ASRVPYEQY
TRBJ1-4 | TRBV27 | 9 | - | - | ASRGFEKLF
TRBJ2-7 | TRBV20-1 | 13 | once | - | SARVLGGQTYEQY
TRBJ1-2 | TRBV12-3/TRBV12-4 | 13 | - | - | ASSLGHSYNYGYT
TRBJ1-1 | TRBV10-3 | 14 | many | TRBD1 | AISNGQGTMNTEAF
TRBJ2-3 | TRBV12-3/TRBV12-4 | 11 | - | - | ASSWTATDTQY
TRBJ2-7 | TRBV29-1 | 10 | - | - | SVVEGSYEQY
TRBJ2-3 | TRBV29-1 | 13 | - | TRBD2 | SAAFSGRSTDTQY
TRBJ2-1 | TRBV30 | 13 | few | - | AWTPAAGEYNEQF
TRBJ1-6 | TRBV6-5 | 13 | - | TRBD1 | ASSYIRDRGSTLH
TRBJ2-7 | TRBV20-1 | 12 | - | - | SARDGLETYEQY
TRBJ2-3 | TRBV7-9 | 10 | - | - | ASSPEGDTQY
TRBJ1-1 | TRBV24-1 | 11 | few | - | ATSDSGLTEAF
TRBJ2-7 | TRBV20-1 | 13 | - | - | SARDGASETYEQY
TRBJ1-6 | TRBV27 | 11 | - | - | ASSLIRGSPLH
TRBJ2-5 | TRBV4-1 | 13 | - | - | ASSQDEGQGQTQY
TRBJ2-1 | TRBV7-2 | 17 | - | TRBD2 | ASSFLAGGQKVSYNEQF
TRBJ2-7 | TRBV28 | 13 | - | TRBD2 | ASSLLAGTTYEQY
TRBJ2-5 | TRBV4-3 | 11 | - | - | ASSQATGETQY
TRBJ2-7 | TRBV15 | 16 | - | TRBD2 | ATSRDIPSGTSGYEQY
TRBJ2-2 | TRBV2 | 14 | medium-sized | - | ASSEMDRRDTGELF
TRBJ2-7 | TRBV15 | 12 | - | - | ATSRDRGPYEQY
TRBJ2-7 | TRBV25-1 | 13 | - | - | ASSGSSGASDEQY
TRBJ1-2 | TRBV6-1 | 11 | - | - | ASRDRAYGGYT
TRBJ2-7 | TRBV19 | 14 | few | - | ASSSSQAVGFYEQY
TRBJ2-7 | TRBV2 | 12 | few | TRBD1 | ASTRTGVKHEQY
- | TRBV12-3/TRBV12-4 | 13 | - | - | ASSPNQGGPNEQF
TRBJ2-6 | TRBV6-1 | 15 | few | - | ASSPPAYPIGANVLT
TRBJ2-3 | TRBV12-3/TRBV12-4 | 13 | - | TRBD1 | ASSRTGGGTDTQY
TRBJ2-5 | TRBV10-1 | 12 | - | TRBD2 | ASSASGGDETQY
TRBJ1-4 | TRBV10-3 | 11 | - | TRBD1 | AIKGGEGEKLF
TRBJ1-2 | TRBV5-6 | 13 | few | - | ASSLVSATNYGYT